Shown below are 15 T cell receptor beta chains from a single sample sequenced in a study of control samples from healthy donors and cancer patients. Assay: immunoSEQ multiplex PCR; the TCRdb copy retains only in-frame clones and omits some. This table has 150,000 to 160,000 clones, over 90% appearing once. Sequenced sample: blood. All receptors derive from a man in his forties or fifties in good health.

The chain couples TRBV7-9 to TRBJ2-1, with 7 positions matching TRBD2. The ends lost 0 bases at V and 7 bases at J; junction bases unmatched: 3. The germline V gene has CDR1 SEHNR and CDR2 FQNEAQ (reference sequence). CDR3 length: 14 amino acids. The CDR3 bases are TGTGCCAGCAGCTTAGCGGGAGGGTGGAATGAGCAGTTCTTC. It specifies CASSLAGGWNEQFF.

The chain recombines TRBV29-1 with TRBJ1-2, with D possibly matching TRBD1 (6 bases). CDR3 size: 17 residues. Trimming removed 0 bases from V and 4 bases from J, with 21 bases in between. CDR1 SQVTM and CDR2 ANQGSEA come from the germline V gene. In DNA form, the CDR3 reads TGCAGCGTTGAAGATCCCGGCCGGGGGCAGGGCCGCTATGGCTACACCTTC. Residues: CSVEDPGRGQGRYGYTF.

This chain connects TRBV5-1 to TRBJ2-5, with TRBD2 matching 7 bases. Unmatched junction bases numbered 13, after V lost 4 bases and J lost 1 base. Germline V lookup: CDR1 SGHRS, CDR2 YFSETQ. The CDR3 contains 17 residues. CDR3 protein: CASSISPSGTLQETQYF. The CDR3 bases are TGCGCCAGCAGCATCAGCCCTAGCGGAACGCTCCAAGAGACCCAGTACTTC. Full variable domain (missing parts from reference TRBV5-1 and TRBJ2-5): KAGVTQTPRYLIKTRGQQVTLSCSPISGHRSVSWYQQTPGQGLQFLFEYFSETQRNKGNFPGRFSGRQFSNSRSEMNVSTLELGDSALYLCASSISPSGTLQETQYFGPGTRLLVL.

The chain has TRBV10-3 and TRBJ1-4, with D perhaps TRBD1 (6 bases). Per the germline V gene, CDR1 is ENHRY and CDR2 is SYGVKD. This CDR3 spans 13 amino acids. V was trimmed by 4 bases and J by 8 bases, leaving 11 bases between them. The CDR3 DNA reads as TGTGCCATCAGTGTGACAGGAGGGGAAAAACTGTTTTTT. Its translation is CAISVTGGEKLFF.

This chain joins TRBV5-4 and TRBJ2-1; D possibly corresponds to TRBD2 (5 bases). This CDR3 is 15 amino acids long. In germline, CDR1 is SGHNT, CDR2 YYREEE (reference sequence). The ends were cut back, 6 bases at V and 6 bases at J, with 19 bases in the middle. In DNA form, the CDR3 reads TGTGCCAGCACCCGAATAGCGTATGGGATCAATGAGCAGTTCTTC. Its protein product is CASTRIAYGINEQFF. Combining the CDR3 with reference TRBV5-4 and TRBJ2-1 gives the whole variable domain ETGVTQSPTHLIKTRGQQVTLRCSSQSGHNTVSWYQQALGQGPQFIFQYYREEENGRGNFPPRFSGLQFPNYSSELNVNALELDDSALYLCASTRIAYGINEQFFGPGTRLTVL.

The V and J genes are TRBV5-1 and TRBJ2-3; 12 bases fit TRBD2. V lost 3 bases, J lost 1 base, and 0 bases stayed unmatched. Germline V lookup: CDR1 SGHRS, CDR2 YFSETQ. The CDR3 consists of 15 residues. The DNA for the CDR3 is TGCGCCAGCAGCTGGACTAGCGGGGGCACAGATACGCAGTATTTT. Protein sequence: CASSWTSGGTDTQYF.

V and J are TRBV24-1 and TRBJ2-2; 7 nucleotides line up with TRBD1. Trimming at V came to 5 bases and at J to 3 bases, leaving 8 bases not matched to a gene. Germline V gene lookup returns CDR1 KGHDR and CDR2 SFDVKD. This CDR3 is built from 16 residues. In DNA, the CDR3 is TGTGCCACCAGTGGAAGGGGGACAGTCTACACCGGGGAGCTGTTTTTT. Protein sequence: CATSGRGTVYTGELFF.

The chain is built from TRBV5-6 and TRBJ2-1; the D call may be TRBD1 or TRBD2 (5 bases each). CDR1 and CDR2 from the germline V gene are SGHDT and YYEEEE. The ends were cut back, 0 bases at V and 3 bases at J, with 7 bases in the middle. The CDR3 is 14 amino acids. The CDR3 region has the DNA TGTGCCAGCAGCTTGGGAGGGGACTACAATGAGCAGTTCTTC. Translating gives CASSLGGDYNEQFF.

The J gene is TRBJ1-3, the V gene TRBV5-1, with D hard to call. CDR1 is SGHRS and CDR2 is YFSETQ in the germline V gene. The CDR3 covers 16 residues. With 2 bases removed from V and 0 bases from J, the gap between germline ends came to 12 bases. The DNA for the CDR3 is TGCGCCAGCAGCTTAGGCAGCCTAGGCTCTGGAAACACCATATATTTT. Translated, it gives CASSLGSLGSGNTIYF.

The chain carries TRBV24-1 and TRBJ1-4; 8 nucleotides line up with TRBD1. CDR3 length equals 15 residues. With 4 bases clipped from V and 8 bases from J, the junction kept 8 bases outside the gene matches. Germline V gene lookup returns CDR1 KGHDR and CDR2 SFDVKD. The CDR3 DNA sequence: TGTGCCACCAGTGACCCAGGGGGCGTGGAAGAAAAACTGTTTTTT. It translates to CATSDPGGVEEKLFF.

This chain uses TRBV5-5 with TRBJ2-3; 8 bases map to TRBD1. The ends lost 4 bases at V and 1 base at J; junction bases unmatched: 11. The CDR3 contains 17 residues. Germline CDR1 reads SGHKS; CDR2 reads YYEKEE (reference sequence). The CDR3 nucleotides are TGTGCCAGCAGCCCTTACCCACAGGGGGTTGGCACAGATACGCAGTATTTT. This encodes CASSPYPQGVGTDTQYF.

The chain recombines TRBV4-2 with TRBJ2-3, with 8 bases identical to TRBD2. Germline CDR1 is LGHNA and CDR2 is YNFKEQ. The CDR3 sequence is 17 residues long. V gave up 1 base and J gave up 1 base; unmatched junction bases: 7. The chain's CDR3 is CASSQADGLARTDTQYF. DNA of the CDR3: TGTGCCAGCAGCCAAGCGGACGGACTAGCTCGCACAGATACGCAGTATTTT.

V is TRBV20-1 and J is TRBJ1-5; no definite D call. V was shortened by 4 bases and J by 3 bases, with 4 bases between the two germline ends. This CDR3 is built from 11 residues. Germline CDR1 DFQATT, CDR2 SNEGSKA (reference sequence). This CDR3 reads CSATLNQPQHF. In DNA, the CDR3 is TGCAGTGCTACCCTCAATCAGCCCCAGCATTTT.

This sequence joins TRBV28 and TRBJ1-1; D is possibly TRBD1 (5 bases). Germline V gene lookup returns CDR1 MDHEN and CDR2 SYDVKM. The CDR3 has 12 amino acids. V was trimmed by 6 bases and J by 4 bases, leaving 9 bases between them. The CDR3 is CASRLRGTEAFF. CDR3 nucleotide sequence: TGTGCCAGCAGATTAAGGGGCACTGAAGCTTTCTTT.

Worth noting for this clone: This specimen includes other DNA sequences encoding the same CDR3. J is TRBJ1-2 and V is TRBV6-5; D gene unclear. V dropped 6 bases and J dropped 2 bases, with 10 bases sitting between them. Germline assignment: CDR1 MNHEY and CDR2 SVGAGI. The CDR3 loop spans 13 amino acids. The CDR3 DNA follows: TGTGCCAGCAGATTGGACGGGAACTATGGCTACACCTTC. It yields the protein CASRLDGNYGYTF.